One and the same sample provided the 4 T cell receptor beta chains below, sequenced in a study of T cells after yellow fever vaccination. TCRdb itself ran the 5' RACE reads through MiXCR, one entry per CDR3 protein. This table holds around 400,000 distinct CDR3 sequences, 11% found once. The source material was PBMCs, sampled on the day of the first yellow fever vaccination. All receptors derive from a man in his late teens or twenties who received the YFV17D yellow fever vaccine.

The table lists this clonotype with a few counts. This chain links TRBV5-4 with TRBJ1-6; unclear D gene. There are 12 residues in the CDR3. CDR1 SGHNT and CDR2 YYREEE come from the germline V gene (reference sequence). With 4 bases removed from V and 5 bases from J, the gap between germline ends came to 4 bases. This CDR3 reads CASSLHNSPLHF. The CDR3 DNA is TGTGCCAGCAGCCTCCATAATTCACCCCTCCACTTT.

This chain joins TRBV18 and TRBJ2-2; a possible D gene is TRBD2 (6 bases). Trimming stripped 8 bases from V and 2 bases from J, with 18 bases between. The length of the CDR3 is 16 residues. Germline CDR1 reads KGHSH; CDR2 reads LQKENI. This CDR3 is CASPAGMRGNTGELFF. DNA for the CDR3: TGTGCCAGCCCCGCGGGGATGCGGGGAAACACCGGGGAGCTGTTTTTT.

The genes are TRBV12-3 or TRBV12-4 and TRBJ2-5; 8 bases fit TRBD2. The length of the CDR3 is 14 residues. V gave up 3 bases and J gave up 1 base; unmatched junction bases: 1. The CDR3 coding sequence is TGTGCCAGCAGTTTCACTAGCGGCCAAGAGACCCAGTACTTC. It codes for CASSFTSGQETQYF.

The chain recombines TRBV20-1 with TRBJ1-4; D is possibly TRBD1 (5 bases). Germline V lookup: CDR1 DFQATT, CDR2 SNEGSKA (reference sequence). The CDR3 runs to 15 residues. Trimming left V 8 bases short and J 3 bases short, with 19 bases between. This CDR3 is CSPSRGGTSNEKLFF. The CDR3 DNA reads as TGCAGTCCATCGCGGGGAGGGACCTCTAATGAAAAACTGTTTTTT.